The next 25 T cell receptor beta chains were all read from a single sample in a study of OX40 agonist ivuxolimab in advanced cancers. The data were produced by immunoSEQ multiplex PCR, yet TCRdb's version contains in-frame clones alone and is incomplete. The data hold fewer than 25,000 clones, with over 60% observed a single time. The sample was CD4+ or CD8+ T cells sorted from blood, taken in a trial of the OX40 agonist ivuxolimab. The receptor set was obtained from an adult with an advanced solid tumor such as melanoma, head and neck, liver or kidney cancer.

The rearrangement joins TRBV27 to TRBJ2-5; unclear D gene. Germline lookup yields CDR1 MNHEY and CDR2 SMNVEV (reference sequence). The CDR3 covers 17 residues. The V end lost 1 base, the J end lost 0 bases, and 15 bases lay between the germline ends. CDR3 residues: CASSLYFGSPDQETQYF. For the CDR3, the DNA is TGTGCCAGCAGTTTATATTTTGGAAGCCCGGACCAAGAGACCCAGTACTTC.

The chain couples TRBV9 to TRBJ2-3, with D perhaps TRBD2 (6 bases). The CDR3 loop spans 17 amino acids. Germline values: CDR1 SGDLS, CDR2 YYNGEE. V was shortened by 2 bases and J by 3 bases, with 19 bases between the two germline ends. This CDR3 reads CASSVASGDRFTDTQYF. The DNA for the CDR3 is TGTGCCAGCAGCGTTGCTTCGGGGGATCGATTTACAGATACGCAGTATTTT.

The chain uses TRBV29-1 and TRBJ1-2; D is possibly TRBD1 (6 bases). V gave up 4 bases and J gave up 6 bases, with 18 bases separating them. CDR1 and CDR2 (germline): SQVTM, ANQGSEA. The CDR3 runs to 14 residues. The CDR3 protein is CSVGGSDRRDGYTF. CDR3 DNA sequence: TGCAGCGTTGGGGGTTCTGACAGGCGGGATGGCTACACCTTC.

CDR3 protein: CASSLQLGEGDEQYF. Here the CDR3 DNA reads TGTGCCAGCAGCCTCCAACTCGGGGAGGGAGACGAGCAGTACTTC. The V gene is TRBV9, the J gene TRBJ2-7; TRBD2 aligns across 7 bases. The CDR3 consists of 15 residues. Trimming at V came to 4 bases and at J to 5 bases, leaving 12 bases not matched to a gene. In germline, CDR1 is SGDLS, CDR2 YYNGEE.

The gene calls are TRBV4-3 and TRBJ2-7, with D unclear. Germline V gives CDR1 LGHNA, CDR2 YSLEER. The V gene lost 3 bases and the J gene lost 7 bases, with 19 bases spanning the gap. The CDR3 sequence is 15 residues long. CDR3 region: CASSHIPVATKEQYF. The CDR3 DNA reads as TGCGCCAGCAGCCATATCCCCGTGGCTACTAAAGAGCAGTACTTC.

CDR3 bases: TGTGCCAGCAGTGAAATGGGGAAGCAGTACTTC. It is translated as CASSEMGKQYF. The chain combines TRBV2 with TRBJ2-7; D ambiguous. Trimming removed 2 bases from V and 8 bases from J, with 7 bases in between. CDR1 and CDR2 from the germline V gene are SNHLY and FYNNEI. The CDR3 runs to 11 residues.

This clone is termed large (0.1 to 1%). This chain connects TRBV6-1 to TRBJ2-6; maybe TRBD2 (5 bases). This CDR3 spans 16 amino acids. The V gene's germline CDR1 is MNHNS and CDR2 SASEGT. V was shortened by 2 bases and J by 0 bases, with 8 bases between the two germline ends. CDR3 in DNA: TGTGCCAGCAGTGAAAGCGCGGGCTCTGGGGCCAACGTCCTGACTTTC. This gives the protein CASSESAGSGANVLTF.

The chain combines TRBV7-9 with TRBJ2-3; D uncertain. Germline values: CDR1 SEHNR, CDR2 FQNEAQ (reference sequence). The CDR3 sequence is 17 residues long. V lost 7 bases to trimming and J lost 6 bases, with 26 bases between them. DNA of the CDR3: TGTGCCAGCACGGTTACGAGGCCCCCCTCGTGGTACGATACGCAGTATTTT. Protein sequence: CASTVTRPPSWYDTQYF. Looking up the rest from reference TRBV7-9 and TRBJ2-3 gives the full variable domain: DTGVSQNPRHKITKRGQNVTFRCDPISEHNRLYWYRQTLGQGPEFLTYFQNEAQLEKSRLLSDRFSAERPKGSFSTLEIQRTEQGDSAMYLCASTVTRPPSWYDTQYFGPGTRLTVL.

The V call is TRBV15, the J call TRBJ1-1; D ambiguous. CDR1 and CDR2 from the germline V gene are LNHNV and YYDKDF (reference sequence). Trimming shortened V by 0 bases and J by 3 bases, and 20 bases separated the two germline ends. The CDR3 loop spans 18 amino acids. Written as DNA, the CDR3 is TGTGCCACCAGCAGAGATAGGGTAGGAACGTCATCGTACACTGAAGCTTTCTTT. Residues: CATSRDRVGTSSYTEAFF.

V gene TRBV2 combines with J gene TRBJ2-7; D may match TRBD1 or TRBD2 (5 bases each). Germline V gene data show CDR1 as SNHLY and CDR2 as FYNNEI. V gave up 5 bases and J gave up 2 bases, with 16 bases separating them. The CDR3 sequence is 15 residues long. This CDR3 is CASSPGSGATYEQYF. The CDR3 region has the DNA TGTGCCAGCAGTCCCGGGTCCGGGGCTACCTACGAGCAGTACTTC.

This rearrangement joins TRBV30 to TRBJ2-7; D call uncertain. Between the trimmed V and J ends, which lost 4 bases and 2 bases, there was a span of 9 bases. The germline CDR1 and CDR2 sequences are GTSNPN and SVGIG (reference sequence). The CDR3 length is 12 residues. As DNA, the CDR3 is TGTGCCTGGACCCCAGGAACCTACGAGCAGTACTTC. Encoded protein: CAWTPGTYEQYF.

This chain uses TRBV19 with TRBJ1-5; D might be TRBD1 (5 bases). The germline V gene has CDR1 LNHDA and CDR2 SQIVND (reference sequence). V dropped 5 bases and J dropped 3 bases, with 11 bases sitting between them. The CDR3 runs to 14 residues. The CDR3 DNA reads as TGTGCCAGTAGTGTCCGACAGCACAATCAGCCCCAGCATTTT. Encoded protein: CASSVRQHNQPQHF.

V and J are TRBV6-5 and TRBJ2-3, with D possibly TRBD1 on 5 matching bases. CDR1 is MNHEY and CDR2 is SVGAGI in the germline V gene. The CDR3 is 15 amino acids. Trimming cost V 0 bases and J 8 bases, with 15 bases left between them. CDR3 nucleotide sequence: TGTGCCAGCAGTTACTCGAGCCAGGGCCTAGGTACGCAGTATTTT. Amino acid sequence: CASSYSSQGLGTQYF.

The rearrangement joins TRBV13 to TRBJ2-3, with no clear D. Looked up from germline, CDR1 is PRHDT and CDR2 is FYEKMQ (reference sequence). This CDR3 spans 12 amino acids. V was clipped by 5 bases and J by 3 bases, with 6 bases between them. The CDR3, as DNA: TGTGCCAGCAGCGCCGGGACAGATACGCAGTATTTT. Its translation is CASSAGTDTQYF.

J is TRBJ2-1 and V is TRBV28; 10 bases fit TRBD2. CDR1 is MDHEN and CDR2 is SYDVKM in the germline V gene. V shed 3 bases and J 9 bases; nucleotides not matched to a gene: 11. The CDR3 consists of 16 residues. The CDR3: CASSFPLERGGSEQFF. The CDR3 DNA reads as TGTGCCAGCAGTTTTCCCCTGGAGCGGGGGGGCAGTGAGCAGTTCTTC.

The V and J genes are TRBV7-9 and TRBJ2-5; TRBD1 aligns across 7 bases. V lost 4 bases, J lost 1 base, and 6 bases stayed unmatched. This CDR3 has 15 residues. CDR1 is SEHNR and CDR2 is FQNEAQ in the germline V gene (reference sequence). DNA for the CDR3: TGTGCCAGCAGCTCAGCACAGGGGTTCCAAGAGACCCAGTACTTC. Its protein is CASSSAQGFQETQYF. The complete variable domain, with remaining parts taken from reference TRBV7-9 and TRBJ2-5, reads DTGVSQNPRHKITKRGQNVTFRCDPISEHNRLYWYRQTLGQGPEFLTYFQNEAQLEKSRLLSDRFSAERPKGSFSTLEIQRTEQGDSAMYLCASSSAQGFQETQYFGPGTRLLVL.

The chain is built from TRBV6-1 and TRBJ2-3; 9 bases match TRBD2. There are 14 residues in the CDR3. Germline assignment: CDR1 MNHNS and CDR2 SASEGT. J was trimmed by 3 bases and V by 8 bases; bases with no gene match: 6. In nucleotides, the CDR3 is TGTGCCAGCGAGAGGAGCGGGGGGACAGATACGCAGTATTTT. Translation: CASERSGGTDTQYF.

This rearrangement joins TRBV27 to TRBJ1-6; no clear D gene. The V gene lost 3 bases and the J gene lost 8 bases, with 8 bases spanning the gap. This CDR3 is built from 13 residues. Germline CDR1 MNHEY, CDR2 SMNVEV (reference sequence). CDR3 DNA sequence: TGTGCCAGCAGTTTGGTCAGGTATTCACCCCTCCACTTT. Translating gives CASSLVRYSPLHF.

The chain joins TRBV5-4 to TRBJ2-1, with 7 bases fitting TRBD2. Germline lookup yields CDR1 SGHNT and CDR2 YYREEE (reference sequence). The V and J ends lost 2 bases and 6 bases, in that order; junction bases with no gene match: 5. The CDR3 is made up of 14 amino acids. CDR3 coding DNA: TGTGCCAGCAGCTTTGGACTAGTAGCCAATGAGCAGTTCTTC. Its translation is CASSFGLVANEQFF.

A few counts support this clone. The V gene is TRBV6-5, the J gene TRBJ1-2, with 10 bases lining up with TRBD1. This CDR3 is 15 amino acids long. Trimming removed 4 bases from V and 5 bases from J; junction bases left unmatched: 7. Germline V gene lookup returns CDR1 MNHEY and CDR2 SVGAGI. The DNA for the CDR3 is TGTGCCAGCAGTTCCCAGGGGACAGGGGTTTATGGCTACACCTTC. Translation: CASSSQGTGVYGYTF.

V is TRBV14 and J is TRBJ2-1; 7 positions agree with TRBD2. Looked up from germline, CDR1 is SGHDN and CDR2 is FVKESK. Unmatched junction bases numbered 4, after V lost 5 bases and J lost 0 bases. The CDR3 contains 15 residues. The CDR3 nucleotides are TGTGCCAGCAGCTCTGAGCGGGGCTCCTACAATGAGCAGTTCTTC. Protein product: CASSSERGSYNEQFF. Complete variable domain (other parts from reference TRBV14 and TRBJ2-1): EAGVTQFPSHSVIEKGQTVTLRCDPISGHDNLYWYRRVMGKEIKFLLHFVKESKQDESGMPNNRFLAERTGGTYSTLKVQPAELEDSGVYFCASSSERGSYNEQFFGPGTRLTVL.

The chain uses TRBV4-1 and TRBJ2-7, with 9 bases aligning to TRBD2. Germline lookup yields CDR1 MGHRA and CDR2 YSYEKL. The V gene end was trimmed by 4 bases and the J gene end by 5 bases; junction bases not matched to a gene: 9. This CDR3 has 15 amino acids. DNA for the CDR3: TGCGCCAGCAGCCCCATAGCGGGGGAATTGGACGAGCAGTACTTC. It translates to CASSPIAGELDEQYF.

This rearrangement joins TRBV2 to TRBJ2-5, with D unresolved. The germline V and J ends were trimmed by 7 bases and 4 bases, with 10 bases remaining between them. CDR3 size: 12 residues. The germline CDR1 and CDR2 sequences are SNHLY and FYNNEI. The CDR3 nucleotides are TGTGCCAGCACGCCCCCGCCAGAGACCCAGTACTTC. It encodes CASTPPPETQYF.

The chain has TRBV5-1 and TRBJ2-7; D ambiguous. Germline V gives CDR1 SGHRS, CDR2 YFSETQ. This CDR3 is 14 amino acids long. Trimming took 0 bases from V and 3 from J, leaving 10 bases between them. This CDR3 reads CASSLGSYDYEQYF. The CDR3 region has the DNA TGCGCCAGCAGCTTGGGAAGTTACGACTACGAGCAGTACTTC. Drawing the rest from reference TRBV5-1 and TRBJ2-7, the complete variable domain is KAGVTQTPRYLIKTRGQQVTLSCSPISGHRSVSWYQQTPGQGLQFLFEYFSETQRNKGNFPGRFSGRQFSNSRSEMNVSTLELGDSALYLCASSLGSYDYEQYFGPGTRLTVT.

In this sample, this clone turned up a few times. The chain uses TRBV7-8 and TRBJ2-5, with D possibly being TRBD2 (5 bases). V was shortened by 0 bases and J by 2 bases, with 10 bases between the two germline ends. The V gene's germline CDR1 is SGHVS and CDR2 FQNEAQ. This CDR3 comprises 15 residues. The CDR3, as DNA: TGTGCCAGCAGCTTAGCAGGGCGGGTACAAGAGACCCAGTACTTC. Translated, it gives CASSLAGRVQETQYF.